Listed here are 3 T cell receptor beta chains from one sample, sequenced in a study of blood T cell repertoires in COVID-19. Sequencing used immunoSEQ multiplex PCR; TCRdb keeps in-frame clones, though not all of them. The top ten hold 3% to 4% of the sample, which has 200,000 to 250,000 clones, 82% seen once. Sequencing used peripheral blood. The receptor set was obtained from a woman older than 75 with acute or convalescent COVID-19.

The chain carries TRBV19 and TRBJ1-6; 12 bases agree with TRBD1. Germline V gene lookup returns CDR1 LNHDA and CDR2 SQIVND (reference sequence). CDR3 size: 17 residues. With V trimmed by 3 bases and J by 6 bases, 6 bases remained unmatched. CDR3 in DNA: TGTGCCAGTAGTATCACCGGGACAGGGGGCGTTAATTCACCCCTCCACTTT. This gives the protein CASSITGTGGVNSPLHF.

The chain joins TRBV4-1 to TRBJ1-6; maybe TRBD1 (6 bases). Germline CDR1 reads MGHRA; CDR2 reads YSYEKL. This CDR3 comprises 17 residues. V lost 0 bases and J 8 bases, leaving 17 bases between the germline ends. This chain's CDR3 is CASSQEGAVAGDSPLHF. CDR3 sequence (DNA): TGCGCCAGCAGCCAAGAAGGGGCGGTGGCAGGGGATTCACCCCTCCACTTT.

The chain carries TRBV28 and TRBJ1-6; weak D call: TRBD1 (6 bases). V was pared by 5 bases and J by 7 bases, with 12 bases between. CDR3 length: 14 amino acids. The germline V gene encodes CDR1 MDHEN and CDR2 SYDVKM. The CDR3: CASSPGGPNSPLHF. For the CDR3, the DNA is TGTGCCAGCAGTCCCGGGGGGCCCAATTCACCCCTCCACTTT.